The T cell receptor beta chain under discussion was sequenced for a study of T cell responses to AZD1222 COVID-19 vaccine. The study, taken as a whole, reports: Baseline seropositivity characterized only six AZD1222 recipients.

Concerning this clone: The antigen remains unidentified.

Per the germline V gene, CDR1 is SGHVS and CDR2 is FQNEAQ. CDR3 length equals 18 residues. V gave up 2 bases and J gave up 1 base; unmatched junction bases: 11. Timing groups of about 4 and about 12 weeks for second doses were pooled. Assay used: immunoSEQ multiplex PCR; TCRdb lists only in-frame clones, some missing. The table includes around 15,000 clones, about 80% detected once. The sequencing used peripheral blood, collected 28 days after the second AZD1222 dose. The gene calls are TRBV7-8 and TRBJ2-1; 7 bases line up with TRBD2. This clonotype originated in an adult who received the AZD1222 COVID-19 vaccine. The CDR3 here is CASSLWVWRGGSYNEQFF. CDR3 nucleotide sequence: TGTGCCAGCAGCTTATGGGTTTGGCGGGGAGGGTCCTACAATGAGCAGTTCTTC.